The 5 T cell receptor beta chains below all came from one sample that was sequenced in a study of blood T cell repertoires in COVID-19. Here immunoSEQ multiplex PCR was the method, and the copy in TCRdb shows in-frame clones only, minus some. The repertoire holds about 59,000 clones, with under 85% as singletons. Sequenced input: peripheral blood. The receptors derive from an elderly woman with acute or convalescent COVID-19.

The V and J genes are TRBV27 and TRBJ2-7; D possibly corresponds to TRBD1 (5 bases). Germline V CDR1 and CDR2: MNHEY, SMNVEV (reference sequence). The V gene lost 3 bases and the J gene lost 0 bases, with 6 bases spanning the gap. The CDR3 is 13 amino acids. The CDR3, as DNA: TGTGCCAGCAGTTTGACAGTCTCCTACGAGCAGTACTTC. This translates into CASSLTVSYEQYF.

V gene TRBV4-1 combines with J gene TRBJ2-7; the D is unclear. Germline V lookup: CDR1 MGHRA, CDR2 YSYEKL. The CDR3 extends over 13 amino acids. Deletions cut 0 bases from V and 0 bases from J, with 3 bases between. Written as DNA, the CDR3 is TGCGCCAGCAGCCAAGACAGCTCCTACGAGCAGTACTTC. Its translation is CASSQDSSYEQYF.

The chain carries TRBV6-4 and TRBJ2-6, with D possibly TRBD2 on 6 matching bases. V lost 11 bases to trimming and J lost 9 bases, with 14 bases between them. CDR1 and CDR2 from the germline V gene are MRHNA and SNTAGT. The CDR3 spans 12 residues. The CDR3 loop is CASRGLGNVLTF. In DNA form, the CDR3 reads TGTGCCTCCCGGGGGTTGGGCAACGTCCTGACTTTC.

The chain uses TRBV6-2 or TRBV6-3 and TRBJ2-5; 12 bases agree with TRBD2. The CDR3 loop spans 14 amino acids. V dropped 7 bases and J dropped 10; count of bases not matched to a gene: 10. The germline gives CDR1 MNHEY, CDR2 SVGEGT. The CDR3 region is CASTPGTSGSGQYF. CDR3 DNA sequence: TGTGCCAGCACCCCCGGGACTAGCGGGTCGGGCCAGTACTTC.

This clone was detected once. V is TRBV5-1 and J is TRBJ1-2, with D maybe TRBD1 (5 bases). Germline CDR1 SGHRS, CDR2 YFSETQ. Trimming cost V 2 bases and J 4 bases, with 12 bases left between them. The CDR3 spans 14 residues. CDR3 residues: CASSFGQGGYGYTF. Written as DNA, the CDR3 is TGCGCCAGCAGCTTTGGGCAGGGTGGCTATGGCTACACCTTC.